The subject of this entry is one T cell receptor beta chain. The clone's antigen remains unknown. Base qualities are not at hand, and no much larger clone is one base apart. Lymph node samples came from the axillary draining lymph nodes of breast cancer patients. The source of the sample is a study of breast tumors, draining lymph nodes, adjacent tissues (dated by TCRdb to about 2016). About the study as a whole: Breast cancer patients provided tumor, adjacent nontumor tissue and axillary lymph nodes, and the study compared the TCR beta repertoires across these three sources. The study aimed to assess the relationships and possible T-cell exchange between tumor, surrounding tissue and draining lymph node repertoires in human breast cancer. General study outcomes and caveats: The data were judged consistent with most tumor T cells deriving from the lymph node and then expanding within tumor tissue. In luminal-like breast cancer, tumor and nontumor tissue repertoires resembled each other significantly more than in basal-like breast cancer. The conclusion that tumor T cells originate in lymph nodes was framed as consistent with a hypothesis rather than directly demonstrated. Tumor T-cell repertoires showed less diversity than lymph node repertoires and more diversity than nontumor tissue repertoires, and tumor T-cell repertoires showed preferential V and J gene usage.

From a lookup of the germline V gene, CDR1 and CDR2 are SNHLY and FYNNEI. From its cysteine to its phenylalanine, the CDR3 spans 15 amino acids. Left in the record is the CDR3 DNA by itself, 45 bases read in frame from the first base. V is pared back by 6 bases and J by 4 bases, with 18 bases lying between the germline termini. The reads were generated on an Illumina HiSeq 2000. TCR beta chain libraries were generated through multiplex PCR amplification. High-throughput sequencing was used to analyze the amplified TCR beta chain products. TCRdb itself trimmed the public reads at Q25 with fastp, ran MiXCR and retained productive beta chains. Each CDR3 protein gets just one entry, which takes the most common genes and DNA from the rows behind it. In this sample the table shows about 110,000 distinct CDR3 sequences, 30% of which occur a single time. Approximately 5.2% of the sample rests with the top ten.

This chain joins TRBV2 to TRBJ2-5; TRBD2 could be the D gene, as 6 bases match. This clonotype originated in a female donor with breast cancer. Some clones in this sample may be carry-over from other donors' samples. Input material: axillary lymph node tissue. The nucleotides are TGTGCCAGCAGCAACGGCCAACTAGCTGGAGAGACCCAGTACTTC. Protein translation: CASSNGQLAGETQYF.